The 20 T cell receptor beta chains below all came from one sample that was sequenced in a study of T cell repertoires in cytomegalovirus infection. TCRdb re-analysed the reads in MiXCR, keeping a single row per CDR3 protein. Of around 900,000 distinct CDR3 sequences listed, approximately 32% are singletons. Antigen specificity for these receptors is unknown. This specimen was cultured CD8+ T cells from PBMCs, taken from culture after CMV antigen stimulation. All receptors come from a human donor in good health (CMV status not recorded). Some clones in this sample may be carry-over from other donors' samples.

This clonotype was detected a few times. The chain has TRBV7-8 and TRBJ2-5; 8 bases agree with TRBD2. The ends lost 4 bases at V and 1 base at J; junction bases unmatched: 5. This CDR3 comprises 15 residues. Germline CDR1 reads SGHVS; CDR2 reads FQNEAQ. This chain's CDR3 is CASSSTGTSQETQYF. Here the CDR3 DNA reads TGTGCCAGCAGCTCTACCGGGACTAGCCAAGAGACCCAGTACTTC.

This clonotype showed up many times. The chain uses TRBV7-2 and TRBJ1-1, with a weak D call TRBD1 (6 bases). CDR1 SGHTA and CDR2 FQGNSA come from the germline V gene. V shed 2 bases and J shed 0 bases, with 10 bases lying between them. The length of the CDR3 is 15 residues. CDR3 amino acids: CASSLQGTMNTEAFF. The CDR3 nucleotides read TGTGCCAGCAGCTTACAGGGGACAATGAACACTGAAGCTTTCTTT.

The gene calls are TRBV7-9 and TRBJ2-1; a weak D match, TRBD1 (6 bases). The CDR3 has 17 amino acids. V was trimmed by 1 base and J by 8 bases, leaving 21 bases between them. Per the germline V gene, CDR1 is SEHNR and CDR2 is FQNEAQ (reference sequence). The CDR3 nucleotides are TGTGCCAGCAGCTTAGTTGACAGGCCCACACTTGGGGATGAGCAGTTCTTC. Translated: CASSLVDRPTLGDEQFF.

The chain combines TRBV7-9 with TRBJ2-2, with D possibly being TRBD2 (5 bases). CDR1 and CDR2 (germline): SEHNR, FQNEAQ (reference sequence). The CDR3 consists of 17 residues. V lost 0 bases, J lost 7 bases, and 18 bases lay in between. CDR3 sequence (DNA): TGTGCCAGCAGCTTAGCGAATCAAACTAGACGGGTCGGGGAGCTGTTTTTT. Amino acid sequence: CASSLANQTRRVGELFF.

Only a few counts were recorded for this clonotype. The chain combines TRBV14 with TRBJ1-2; TRBD1 might be the D (6 bases). This CDR3 has 16 residues. In germline, CDR1 is SGHDN, CDR2 FVKESK. The V end was cut by 1 base, the J end by 5 bases, with 17 bases between. CDR3 sequence (DNA): TGTGCCAGCAGCCAAGTCTGGGCAGGGGTGAAGTATGGCTACACCTTC. It codes for CASSQVWAGVKYGYTF.

The chain employs TRBV27 and TRBJ1-2; perhaps TRBD1 as D (6 bases). The CDR3 length is 14 residues. The germline V gene encodes CDR1 MNHEY and CDR2 SMNVEV (reference sequence). Trimming cost V 1 base and J 6 bases, with 12 bases left between them. The CDR3 DNA reads as TGTGCCAGCAGTTTATATCCGGGGGCCAATGGCTACACCTTC. Amino acids: CASSLYPGANGYTF.

This clonotype appeared a few times. The rearrangement uses TRBV6-1 and TRBJ2-2; 11 nucleotides line up with TRBD2. Germline CDR1 and CDR2: MNHNS and SASEGT. The CDR3 covers 15 residues. J gave up 6 bases and V 4 bases, and 4 bases lay outside the gene matches. The CDR3 DNA is TGTGCCAGCAGTGGCACTAGCGGGGGTCCCGGGGAGCTGTTTTTT. This translates into CASSGTSGGPGELFF.

This clonotype has more than one count but fewer than ten. CDR3 coding DNA: TGTGCCAGCAGTTACTCGACAGTTCTCAACTATGGCTACACCTTC. It specifies CASSYSTVLNYGYTF. V gene TRBV6-6 combines with J gene TRBJ1-2; the D gene is possibly TRBD1 (5 bases). With 0 bases removed from V and 2 bases from J, the gap between germline ends came to 10 bases. Germline assignment: CDR1 MNHNY and CDR2 SVGAGI (reference sequence). The CDR3 is 15 residues long.

The chain is built from TRBV4-3 and TRBJ1-1; D is possibly TRBD1 (5 bases). V lost 2 bases and J lost 7, with 8 bases in between. Germline CDR1 is LGHNA and CDR2 is YSLEER. This CDR3 spans 12 amino acids. CDR3 sequence: CASSQTGFEAFF. The CDR3 DNA follows: TGCGCCAGCAGCCAAACAGGATTTGAAGCTTTCTTT.

This clonotype was counted at least ten times. The chain is built from TRBV13 and TRBJ2-1, with 11 positions matching TRBD1. CDR3 size: 15 residues. V dropped 4 bases and J dropped 4; count of bases not matched to a gene: 3. Germline loops: CDR1 PRHDT, CDR2 FYEKMQ (reference sequence). The chain's CDR3 is CASSSRDRGYNEQFF. CDR3 DNA: TGTGCCAGCAGCTCGAGGGACAGGGGGTACAATGAGCAGTTCTTC.

This chain links TRBV20-1 with TRBJ2-1; D might be TRBD2 (6 bases). Germline CDR1 is DFQATT and CDR2 is SNEGSKA (reference sequence). With 0 bases removed from V and 3 bases from J, the gap between germline ends came to 15 bases. This CDR3 region has 16 residues. Here the CDR3 reads CSARDWRGMDYNEQFF. Here the CDR3 DNA reads TGCAGTGCTAGAGATTGGCGGGGAATGGACTACAATGAGCAGTTCTTC.

This chain joins TRBV27 and TRBJ2-1; D unclear. The germline V gene encodes CDR1 MNHEY and CDR2 SMNVEV (reference sequence). Trimming pared 6 bases from V and 4 bases from J, leaving 10 bases between. The CDR3 has 13 residues. CDR3 amino acids: CASSPERYNEQFF. The CDR3 DNA reads as TGTGCCAGCAGCCCCGAACGATACAATGAGCAGTTCTTC.

V and J are TRBV27 and TRBJ2-1, with no clear D. CDR3 length equals 14 residues. Germline lookup yields CDR1 MNHEY and CDR2 SMNVEV (reference sequence). Trimming shortened V by 2 bases and J by 4 bases, and 9 bases separated the two germline ends. The CDR3 DNA is TGTGCCAGCAGTTTACCCAACCGGTACAATGAGCAGTTCTTC. It translates to CASSLPNRYNEQFF.

V usage is TRBV9 and J usage is TRBJ2-1; D may be TRBD1 (5 bases). Deletions cut 1 base from V and 7 bases from J, with 24 bases between. The CDR3 runs to 18 residues. Per the germline V gene, CDR1 is SGDLS and CDR2 is YYNGEE. CDR3 nucleotides: TGTGCCAGCAGCGTAACACTTAACCCGGACACCATCGGGAATGAGCAGTTCTTC. Encoded protein: CASSVTLNPDTIGNEQFF.

This clonotype has more than one count but fewer than ten. This chain uses TRBV2 with TRBJ2-3; 7 nucleotides agree with TRBD1. The germline V gene encodes CDR1 SNHLY and CDR2 FYNNEI. The CDR3 has 15 amino acids. The J segment lost 1 base and the V segment lost 5 bases, leaving 6 bases of the junction unmatched. In nucleotides, the CDR3 is TGTGCCAGCAGTCCATTTACAGGGGGCACAGATACGCAGTATTTT. As protein: CASSPFTGGTDTQYF.

V usage is TRBV14 and J usage is TRBJ1-4; no clear D gene. The CDR3 is 17 amino acids. Germline CDR1 is SGHDN and CDR2 is FVKESK. The V end lost 1 base, the J end lost 7 bases, and 19 bases lay between the germline ends. The CDR3 bases are TGTGCCAGCAGCCAAGGGGCAGGTCAATGGATTTTTGAAAAACTGTTTTTT. Its protein is CASSQGAGQWIFEKLFF. Variable domain in full (rest from reference TRBV14 and TRBJ1-4): EAGVTQFPSHSVIEKGQTVTLRCDPISGHDNLYWYRRVMGKEIKFLLHFVKESKQDESGMPNNRFLAERTGGTYSTLKVQPAELEDSGVYFCASSQGAGQWIFEKLFFGSGTQLSVL.

This clonotype has only a few counts. This chain joins TRBV12-3 or TRBV12-4 and TRBJ2-7; TRBD1 is a possible D gene (6 bases). The V end was cut by 5 bases, the J end by 6 bases, with 14 bases between. The CDR3 covers 13 residues. The CDR3 coding sequence is TGTGCCAGCAGTCTCGACCAGGGGAGCGAGCAGTACGTC. Translating gives CASSLDQGSEQYV.

The V and J genes are TRBV6-1 and TRBJ2-1, with D uncertain. The CDR3 consists of 17 residues. Germline V lookup: CDR1 MNHNS, CDR2 SASEGT. Deletions cut 2 bases from V and 0 bases from J, with 14 bases between. The CDR3 coding sequence is TGTGCCAGCAGTGAAAGCCGCTTATTCGCCTCCTACAATGAGCAGTTCTTC. This encodes CASSESRLFASYNEQFF.

V gene TRBV27 combines with J gene TRBJ2-7; 7 nucleotides line up with TRBD1. Germline V lookup: CDR1 MNHEY, CDR2 SMNVEV (reference sequence). With V trimmed by 5 bases and J by 3 bases, 7 bases remained unmatched. The CDR3 has 14 residues. The CDR3 bases are TGTGCCAGCAGTCGGTCGACAGGGCTCTACGAGCAGTACTTC. Protein sequence: CASSRSTGLYEQYF.

J is TRBJ2-5 and V is TRBV25-1, with no clear D. Germline V gene lookup returns CDR1 MGHDK and CDR2 SYGVNS. This CDR3 is 13 amino acids long. Trimming pared 8 bases from V and 2 bases from J, leaving 12 bases between. The DNA of the CDR3 is TGTGCCAGCCGTAGACACCTACAAGAGACCCAGTACTTC. Its translation: CASRRHLQETQYF.